The 24 T cell receptor beta chains below come from one sample, sequenced in a study of OX40 agonist ivuxolimab in advanced cancers. Sequencing was performed with immunoSEQ multiplex PCR; in TCRdb, only in-frame clones are kept and a portion is missing. The sample shows under 80,000 clones, approximately 87% of them seen only once. The source was CD4+ or CD8+ T cells sorted from blood, collected in a trial of the OX40 agonist ivuxolimab. These receptor sequences come from an adult with an advanced solid tumor such as melanoma, head and neck, liver or kidney cancer.

The chain uses TRBV29-1 and TRBJ2-7, with 9 nucleotides matching TRBD1. The CDR3 has 14 amino acids. The V gene end was trimmed by 6 bases and the J gene end by 0 bases; junction bases not matched to a gene: 6. The germline V gene has CDR1 SQVTM and CDR2 ANQGSEA. Here the CDR3 reads CSVYDRGASYEQYF. CDR3 sequence (DNA): TGCAGCGTATATGACAGGGGGGCCTCCTACGAGCAGTACTTC.

The chain combines TRBV28 with TRBJ1-1; 8 bases are a match to TRBD1. From germline, CDR1 is MDHEN and CDR2 SYDVKM. The ends lost 4 bases at V and 0 bases at J; junction bases unmatched: 7. The CDR3 length is 16 residues. The CDR3 DNA sequence: TGTGCCAGCAGTTCCCGGACAGGGCCGGTGAACACTGAAGCTTTCTTT. Translation: CASSSRTGPVNTEAFF.

The V call is TRBV6-6, the J call TRBJ2-5; possible D gene TRBD1, 6 bases. Trimming cost V 6 bases and J 1 base, with 18 bases left between them. The CDR3 consists of 16 residues. The germline V gene has CDR1 MNHNY and CDR2 SVGAGI (reference sequence). CDR3 in amino acids: CASSQNRDTLQETQYF. The CDR3 DNA follows: TGTGCCAGCAGCCAAAACCGGGACACCCTCCAAGAGACCCAGTACTTC.

The chain is built from TRBV9 and TRBJ2-5; 9 nucleotides agree with TRBD1. The germline V gene encodes CDR1 SGDLS and CDR2 YYNGEE. The J segment lost 5 bases and the V segment lost 6 bases, leaving 8 bases of the junction unmatched. The CDR3 has 14 amino acids. The CDR3 loop is CASTRGQGFETQYF. DNA of the CDR3: TGTGCCAGCACGAGAGGACAGGGGTTCGAGACCCAGTACTTC.

The chain couples TRBV9 to TRBJ2-1; 7 bases agree with TRBD2. This CDR3 is built from 15 residues. The J segment lost 6 bases and the V segment lost 1 base, leaving 7 bases of the junction unmatched. From germline, CDR1 is SGDLS and CDR2 YYNGEE. For the CDR3, the DNA is TGTGCCAGCAGCGTAACCAGCGGGAATGCCAATGAGCAGTTCTTC. Protein product: CASSVTSGNANEQFF.

CDR3 region: CASSLVDSYEQYF. The CDR3 DNA reads TGTGCCAGCAGCTTAGTGGACAGCTACGAGCAGTACTTC. The rearrangement links TRBV7-6 to TRBJ2-7; possible D gene TRBD1, 6 bases. Germline CDR1 reads SGHVS; CDR2 reads FNYEAQ. V was clipped by 1 base and J by 3 bases, with 7 bases between them. The CDR3 sequence is 13 residues long.

The V gene is TRBV5-1, the J gene TRBJ2-1, with a tentative D call TRBD2 (6 bases). The CDR3 extends over 19 amino acids. Trimming took off 4 bases at V and 7 bases at J, with 30 bases between the two ends. The V gene's germline CDR1 is SGHRS and CDR2 YFSETQ. CDR3 region: CASSPGTGGMSSSRNEQFF. CDR3 nucleotide sequence: TGCGCCAGCAGCCCAGGGACTGGGGGGATGAGCAGTTCTAGGAATGAGCAGTTCTTC.

This clone turned up a few times. Other DNA sequences in this specimen translate into the identical CDR3. This chain connects TRBV28 to TRBJ1-5, with unresolved D. Trimming cost V 2 bases and J 4 bases, with 3 bases left between them. CDR1 MDHEN and CDR2 SYDVKM come from the germline V gene. There are 12 residues in the CDR3. The CDR3 sequence: CASSLRNQPQHF. For the CDR3, the DNA is TGTGCCAGCAGTTTAAGAAATCAGCCCCAGCATTTT.

The J gene is TRBJ1-1, the V gene TRBV6-6, with TRBD1 as a possible D gene (5 bases). The CDR3 consists of 13 residues. The germline CDR1 and CDR2 sequences are MNHNY and SVGAGI (reference sequence). V shed 7 bases and J shed 1 base, with 10 bases lying between them. CDR3 region: CASTTDRNTEAFF. Written as DNA, the CDR3 is TGTGCCAGCACAACCGACAGGAACACTGAAGCTTTCTTT.

V is TRBV5-1 and J is TRBJ2-3; 12 positions match TRBD2. The CDR3 has 16 amino acids. Trimming took 5 bases from V and 1 from J; bases not matched to a gene: 5. Germline V gives CDR1 SGHRS, CDR2 YFSETQ. Here the CDR3 DNA reads TGCGCCAGCAGTACCCCTAGCGGGGGGGGCACAGATACGCAGTATTTT. Translating it yields CASSTPSGGGTDTQYF.

The chain carries TRBV18 and TRBJ2-1; TRBD1 aligns across 11 bases. This CDR3 is built from 18 residues. V shed 5 bases, J shed 7 bases, and the junction held 16 bases outside the gene matches. From germline, CDR1 is KGHSH and CDR2 LQKENI. DNA of the CDR3: TGTGCCAGCTCAACGAGAGTAGTGGGACAGGGGGTTGGAAATGAGCAGTTCTTC. Translating it yields CASSTRVVGQGVGNEQFF.

The V and J genes are TRBV11-2 and TRBJ2-7, with unresolved D. The CDR3 totals 13 residues. Trimming pared 1 base from V and 6 bases from J, leaving 10 bases between. Germline CDR1 SGHAT, CDR2 FQNNGV. DNA of the CDR3: TGTGCCAGCAGCTTAGGCTTAACTGCCGAGCAGTACTTC. Its translation: CASSLGLTAEQYF.

This clone appeared a few times. The chain couples TRBV4-2 to TRBJ1-5; D is uncertain. V lost 0 bases, J lost 2 bases, and 8 bases lay in between. The CDR3 has 15 residues. Germline CDR1 reads LGHNA; CDR2 reads YNFKEQ. CDR3 sequence reads: CASSQDPAGNQPQHF. The DNA for the CDR3 is TGTGCCAGCAGCCAAGATCCCGCAGGCAATCAGCCCCAGCATTTT.

This rearrangement joins TRBV7-6 to TRBJ1-4; unclear D gene. This CDR3 comprises 13 residues. Deletions cut 5 bases from V and 4 bases from J, with 8 bases between. Germline CDR1 SGHVS, CDR2 FNYEAQ. The CDR3 coding sequence is TGTGCCAGCAGCCCAGGCCTTAATGAAAAACTGTTTTTT. Protein sequence: CASSPGLNEKLFF.

This rearrangement joins TRBV21-1 to TRBJ2-3; the DNA was not used to check the table's D call, TRBD2. TRBV21-1 is a listed pseudogene. CDR3 length equals 20 residues. The CDR3 coding sequence is TGTGCCAGCATTACCGGTCTTGCTAGCTTCAATTATTGGGGCACAGATACGCAGTATTTT. It encodes CASITGLASFNYWGTDTQYF.

The J gene is TRBJ1-6, the V gene TRBV30, with a weak D call TRBD1 (5 bases). Trimming shortened V by 4 bases and J by 7 bases, and 11 bases separated the two germline ends. The CDR3 extends over 13 amino acids. Germline CDR1 is GTSNPN and CDR2 is SVGIG (reference sequence). The CDR3 loop is CAWMAGWNSPLHF. CDR3 nucleotides: TGTGCCTGGATGGCAGGGTGGAATTCACCCCTCCACTTT.

The rearrangement joins TRBV19 to TRBJ1-1; possible D gene TRBD1, 5 bases. Trimming removed 4 bases at V and 4 bases at J, with 10 bases between. From germline, CDR1 is LNHDA and CDR2 SQIVND (reference sequence). The CDR3 is 13 amino acids. CDR3 region: CASSKDSGTEAFF. The CDR3 DNA sequence: TGTGCCAGTAGTAAAGACAGCGGCACTGAAGCTTTCTTT.

The rearrangement joins TRBV5-1 to TRBJ1-3; no clear D gene. With 0 bases removed from V and 0 bases from J, the gap between germline ends came to 10 bases. Germline V gives CDR1 SGHRS, CDR2 YFSETQ. The CDR3 contains 16 residues. The CDR3 sequence is CASSLAGTFSGNTIYF. The CDR3 region has the DNA TGCGCCAGCAGCTTGGCAGGCACTTTCTCTGGAAACACCATATATTTT.

The chain combines TRBV10-3 with TRBJ1-5; no clear D. The CDR3 runs 17 residues. Trimming removed 0 bases at V and 1 base at J, with 13 bases between. The germline CDR1 and CDR2 sequences are ENHRY and SYGVKD. The CDR3 sequence is CAISESVSGGSNQPQHF. CDR3 DNA: TGTGCCATCAGTGAGTCAGTTTCTGGCGGGAGCAATCAGCCCCAGCATTTT.

The J gene is TRBJ2-1, the V gene TRBV2; 8 bases agree with TRBD1. V lost 9 bases, J lost 9 bases, and 10 bases stayed unmatched. This CDR3 spans 13 amino acids. Per germline, CDR1 SNHLY and CDR2 FYNNEI. CDR3: CASSQGVIGEQFF. The CDR3 DNA reads as TGTGCCAGTTCACAGGGGGTTATTGGTGAGCAGTTCTTC.

V and J are TRBV5-6 and TRBJ1-1, with 7 nucleotides matching TRBD1. With V trimmed by 6 bases and J by 7 bases, 6 bases remained unmatched. Germline V gives CDR1 SGHDT, CDR2 YYEEEE. The length of the CDR3 is 12 residues. The CDR3 spells CASTTTGVEAFF. The CDR3 DNA sequence: TGTGCCAGCACCACCACAGGGGTTGAAGCTTTCTTT.

The CDR3 DNA reads TGTGCCAGCAGCTTAGAAGGCACCGCGGGGGCCCAGCATTTT. It translates to CASSLEGTAGAQHF. The chain joins TRBV11-3 to TRBJ1-5; possibly TRBD1 for D (5 bases). The germline V gene has CDR1 SGHNT and CDR2 YENEEA. V lost 0 bases to trimming and J lost 11 bases, with 14 bases between them. This CDR3 contains 14 residues.

The J gene is TRBJ2-7, the V gene TRBV11-1; 14 bases match TRBD2. After removal of 4 bases from V and 7 bases from J, the junction contained 6 bases not matched to a gene. Germline V gene data show CDR1 as SGHAT and CDR2 as FQDESV (reference sequence). The CDR3 is 15 amino acids. The CDR3 nucleotides read TGTGCCAGCAGCTCGCGGGGACTAGCGGGAGAAGAGCAGTACTTC. It encodes CASSSRGLAGEEQYF.

This sequence joins TRBV11-1 and TRBJ1-1; D is undetermined. This CDR3 contains 16 residues. CDR1 and CDR2 from the germline V gene are SGHAT and FQDESV (reference sequence). Between the trimmed V and J ends, which lost 1 base and 1 base, there was a span of 13 bases. CDR3 nucleotides: TGTGCCAGCAGCTTAGATTGGGTCGGTTCGAACACTGAAGCTTTCTTT. It translates to CASSLDWVGSNTEAFF.